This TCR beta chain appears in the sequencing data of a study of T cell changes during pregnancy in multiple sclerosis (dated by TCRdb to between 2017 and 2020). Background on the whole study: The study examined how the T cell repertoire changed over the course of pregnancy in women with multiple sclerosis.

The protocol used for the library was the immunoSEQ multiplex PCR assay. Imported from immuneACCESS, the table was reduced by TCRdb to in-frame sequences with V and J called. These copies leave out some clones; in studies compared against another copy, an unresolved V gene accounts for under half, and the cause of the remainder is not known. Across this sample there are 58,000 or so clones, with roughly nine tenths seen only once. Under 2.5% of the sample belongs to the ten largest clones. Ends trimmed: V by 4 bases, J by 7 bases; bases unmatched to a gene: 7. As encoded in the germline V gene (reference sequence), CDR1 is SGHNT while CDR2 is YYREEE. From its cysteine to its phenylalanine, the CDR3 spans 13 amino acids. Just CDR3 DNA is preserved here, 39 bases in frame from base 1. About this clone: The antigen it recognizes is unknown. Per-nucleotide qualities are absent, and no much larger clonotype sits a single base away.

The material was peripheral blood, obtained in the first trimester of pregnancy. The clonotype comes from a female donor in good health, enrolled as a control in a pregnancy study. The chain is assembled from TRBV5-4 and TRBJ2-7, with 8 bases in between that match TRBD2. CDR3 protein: CASSRSGSDEQYF. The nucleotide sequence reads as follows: TGTGCCAGCAGCCGGAGCGGGAGTGATGAGCAGTACTTC. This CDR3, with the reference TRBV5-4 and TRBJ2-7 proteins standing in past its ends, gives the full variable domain ETGVTQSPTHLIKTRGQQVTLRCSSQSGHNTVSWYQQALGQGPQFIFQYYREEENGRGNFPPRFSGLQFPNYSSELNVNALELDDSALYLCASSRSGSDEQYFGPGTRLTVT.